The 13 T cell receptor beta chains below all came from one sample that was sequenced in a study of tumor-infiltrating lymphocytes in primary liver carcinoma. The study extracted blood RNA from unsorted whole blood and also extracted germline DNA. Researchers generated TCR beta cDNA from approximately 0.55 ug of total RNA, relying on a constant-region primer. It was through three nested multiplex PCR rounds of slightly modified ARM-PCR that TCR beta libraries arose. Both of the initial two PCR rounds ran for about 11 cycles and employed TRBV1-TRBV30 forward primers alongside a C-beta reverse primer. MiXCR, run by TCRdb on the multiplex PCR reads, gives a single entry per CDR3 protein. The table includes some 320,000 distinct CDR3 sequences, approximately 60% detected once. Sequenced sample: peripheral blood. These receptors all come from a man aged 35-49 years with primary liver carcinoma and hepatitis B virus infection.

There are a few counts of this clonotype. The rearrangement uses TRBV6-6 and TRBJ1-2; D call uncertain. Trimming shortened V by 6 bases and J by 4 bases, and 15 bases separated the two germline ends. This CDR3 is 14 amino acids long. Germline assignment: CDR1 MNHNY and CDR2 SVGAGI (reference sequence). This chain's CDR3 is CASSLVLALYGYTF. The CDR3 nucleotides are TGTGCCAGCAGCCTCGTCTTGGCTCTCTATGGCTACACCTTC.

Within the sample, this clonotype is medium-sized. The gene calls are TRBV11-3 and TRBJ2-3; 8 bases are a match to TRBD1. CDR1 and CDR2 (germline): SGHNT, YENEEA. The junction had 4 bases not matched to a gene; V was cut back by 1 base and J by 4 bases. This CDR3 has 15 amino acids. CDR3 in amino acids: CASSLGGTGPDTQYF. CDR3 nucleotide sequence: TGTGCCAGCAGCTTAGGGGGGACAGGCCCAGATACGCAGTATTTT.

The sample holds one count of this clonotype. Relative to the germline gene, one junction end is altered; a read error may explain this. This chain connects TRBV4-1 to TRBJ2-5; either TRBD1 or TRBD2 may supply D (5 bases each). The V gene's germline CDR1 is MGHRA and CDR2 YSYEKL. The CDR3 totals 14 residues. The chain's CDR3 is CACSQGDGEEAQYF. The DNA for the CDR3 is TGCGCCTGCAGCCAAGGGGACGGGGAAGAGGCCCAGTACTTC.

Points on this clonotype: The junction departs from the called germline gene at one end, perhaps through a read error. The CDR3 sequence is CVSSHPWTEGGDEQYF. DNA for the CDR3: TGCGTCAGCAGCCACCCTTGGACAGAGGGAGGCGACGAGCAGTACTTC. V is TRBV4-1 and J is TRBJ2-7; D is possibly TRBD1 or TRBD2 (6 bases each). Per germline, CDR1 MGHRA and CDR2 YSYEKL. The CDR3 covers 16 residues.

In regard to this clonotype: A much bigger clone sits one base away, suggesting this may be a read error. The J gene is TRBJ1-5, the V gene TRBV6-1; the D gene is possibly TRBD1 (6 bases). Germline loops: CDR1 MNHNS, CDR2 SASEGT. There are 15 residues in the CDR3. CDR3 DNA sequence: TGTGCCAGCAGTGAAAGGGGGGTACTAAATCATCCCCAGCATTTT. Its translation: CASSERGVLNHPQHF.

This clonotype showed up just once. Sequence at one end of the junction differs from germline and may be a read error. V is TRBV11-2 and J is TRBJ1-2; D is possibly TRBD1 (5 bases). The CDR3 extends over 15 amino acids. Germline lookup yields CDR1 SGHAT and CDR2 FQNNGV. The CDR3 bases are TGTGCCAGCAACCCCTTACGGGACTCTAACTATGGCTACATCTTC. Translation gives CASNPLRDSNYGYIF.

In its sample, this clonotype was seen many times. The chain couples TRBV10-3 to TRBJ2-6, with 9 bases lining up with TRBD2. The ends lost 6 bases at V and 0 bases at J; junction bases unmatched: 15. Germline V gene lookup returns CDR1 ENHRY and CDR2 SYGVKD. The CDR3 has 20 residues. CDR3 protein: CAISDGLAYSSRSGANVLTF. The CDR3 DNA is TGTGCCATCAGCGATGGACTAGCGTATTCTTCCCGCTCTGGGGCCAACGTCCTGACTTTC.

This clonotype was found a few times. Here the CDR3 reads CASSSGGGYEQYF. The CDR3 region has the DNA TGCGCCAGCAGCTCCGGGGGAGGTTACGAGCAGTACTTC. The rearrangement links TRBV5-1 to TRBJ2-7; D possibly corresponds to TRBD2 (6 bases). CDR3 length equals 13 residues. The germline V and J ends were trimmed by 3 bases and 4 bases, with 11 bases remaining between them. CDR1 and CDR2 from the germline V gene are SGHRS and YFSETQ.

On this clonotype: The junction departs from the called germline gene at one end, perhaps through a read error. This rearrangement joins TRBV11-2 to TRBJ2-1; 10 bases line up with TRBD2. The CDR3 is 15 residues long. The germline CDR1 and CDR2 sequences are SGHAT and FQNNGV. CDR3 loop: CASGPLAGDDNKQFF. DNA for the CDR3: TGTGCCAGCGGCCCTCTAGCGGGAGACGACAATAAGCAGTTCTTC.

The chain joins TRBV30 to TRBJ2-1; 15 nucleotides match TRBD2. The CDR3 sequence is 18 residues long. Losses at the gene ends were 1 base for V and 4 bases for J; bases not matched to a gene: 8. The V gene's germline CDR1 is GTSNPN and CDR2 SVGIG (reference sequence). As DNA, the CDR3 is TGTGCCTGGAGTGCTCCCGGGACTAGCGGGAGGTCATACAATGAGCAGTTCTTC. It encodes CAWSAPGTSGRSYNEQFF.

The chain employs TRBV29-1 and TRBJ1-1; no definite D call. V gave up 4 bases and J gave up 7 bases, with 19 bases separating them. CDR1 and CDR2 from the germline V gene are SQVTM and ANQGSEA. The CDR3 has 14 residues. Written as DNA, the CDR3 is TGCAGCGTTGGAGCTTTGGGTCAAAGGGATGAAGCTTTCTTT. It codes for CSVGALGQRDEAFF. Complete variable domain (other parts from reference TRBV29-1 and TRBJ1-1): SAVISQKPSRDICQRGTSLTIQCQVDSQVTMMFWYRQQPGQSLTLIATANQGSEATYESGFVIDKFPISRPNLTFSTLTVSNMSPEDSSIYLCSVGALGQRDEAFFGQGTRLTVV.

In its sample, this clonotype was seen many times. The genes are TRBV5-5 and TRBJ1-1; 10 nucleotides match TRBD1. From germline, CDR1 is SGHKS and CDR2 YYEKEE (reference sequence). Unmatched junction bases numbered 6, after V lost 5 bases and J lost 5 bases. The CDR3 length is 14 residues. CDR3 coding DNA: TGTGCCAGCAGGGGGGGACAGGGGAGGACTGAAGCTTTCTTT. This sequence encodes CASRGGQGRTEAFF.

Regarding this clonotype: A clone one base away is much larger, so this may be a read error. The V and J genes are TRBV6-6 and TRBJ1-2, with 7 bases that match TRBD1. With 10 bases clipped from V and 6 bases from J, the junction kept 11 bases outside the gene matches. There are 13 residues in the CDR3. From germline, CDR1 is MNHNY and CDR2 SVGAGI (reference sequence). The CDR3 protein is CANRRQGRDGYTF. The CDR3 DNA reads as TGTGCCAACAGACGACAGGGCCGAGATGGCTACACCTTC.